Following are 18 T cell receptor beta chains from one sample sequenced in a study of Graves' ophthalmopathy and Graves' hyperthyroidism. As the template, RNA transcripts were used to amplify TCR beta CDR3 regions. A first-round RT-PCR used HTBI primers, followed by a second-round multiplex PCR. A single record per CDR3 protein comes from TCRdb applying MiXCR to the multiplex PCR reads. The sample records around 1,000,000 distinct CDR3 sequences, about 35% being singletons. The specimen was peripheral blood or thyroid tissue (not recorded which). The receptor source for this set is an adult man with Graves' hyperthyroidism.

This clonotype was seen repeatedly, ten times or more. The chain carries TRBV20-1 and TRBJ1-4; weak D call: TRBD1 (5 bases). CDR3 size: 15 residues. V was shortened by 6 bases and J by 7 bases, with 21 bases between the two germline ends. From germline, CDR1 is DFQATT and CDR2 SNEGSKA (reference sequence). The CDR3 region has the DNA TGCAGTGCCCACAATTCCGGGGCCTTGGGTGAAAAACTGTTTTTT. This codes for CSAHNSGALGEKLFF.

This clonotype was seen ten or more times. The CDR3, as DNA: TGCGCCAGCAGCGGCGGGACAGTCTATGGCTACACCTTC. Protein sequence: CASSGGTVYGYTF. This chain connects TRBV5-1 to TRBJ1-2; 7 bases agree with TRBD1. The CDR3 has 13 residues. Unmatched junction bases numbered 4, after V lost 4 bases and J lost 4 bases. CDR1 is SGHRS and CDR2 is YFSETQ in the germline V gene.

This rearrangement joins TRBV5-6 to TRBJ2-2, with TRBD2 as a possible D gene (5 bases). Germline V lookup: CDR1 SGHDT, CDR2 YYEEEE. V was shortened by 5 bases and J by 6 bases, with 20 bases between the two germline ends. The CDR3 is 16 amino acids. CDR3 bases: TGTGCCAGCAGGCGGGTTGGAGATCCCAAAGCCGGGGAGCTGTTTTTT. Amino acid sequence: CASRRVGDPKAGELFF.

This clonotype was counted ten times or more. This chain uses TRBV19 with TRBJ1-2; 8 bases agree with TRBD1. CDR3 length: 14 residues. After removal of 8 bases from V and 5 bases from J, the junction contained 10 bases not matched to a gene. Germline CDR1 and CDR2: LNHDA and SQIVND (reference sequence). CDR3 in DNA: TGTGCCAGTGCCGACAGGGGCAAAGTTTATGGCTACACCTTC. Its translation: CASADRGKVYGYTF.

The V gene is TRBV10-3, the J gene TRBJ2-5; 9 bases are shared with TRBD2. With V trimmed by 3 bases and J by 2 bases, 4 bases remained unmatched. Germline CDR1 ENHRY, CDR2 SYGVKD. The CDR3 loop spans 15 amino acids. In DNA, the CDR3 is TGTGCCATCAGTGATCTAGCGGGGCTACAAGAGACCCAGTACTTC. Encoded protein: CAISDLAGLQETQYF.

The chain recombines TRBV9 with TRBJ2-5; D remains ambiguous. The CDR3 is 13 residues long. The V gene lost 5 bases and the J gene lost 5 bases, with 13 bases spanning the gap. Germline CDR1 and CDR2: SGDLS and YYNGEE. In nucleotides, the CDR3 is TGTGCCAGCAGTTTAGGCGATTGGGAGACCCAGTACTTC. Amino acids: CASSLGDWETQYF.

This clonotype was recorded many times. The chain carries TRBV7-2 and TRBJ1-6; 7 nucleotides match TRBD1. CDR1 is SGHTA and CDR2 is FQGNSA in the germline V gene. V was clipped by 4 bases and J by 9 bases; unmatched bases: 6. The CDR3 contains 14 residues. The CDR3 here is CASSYLDRVSPLHF. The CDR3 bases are TGTGCCAGCAGCTATTTAGACAGGGTTTCACCCCTCCACTTT.

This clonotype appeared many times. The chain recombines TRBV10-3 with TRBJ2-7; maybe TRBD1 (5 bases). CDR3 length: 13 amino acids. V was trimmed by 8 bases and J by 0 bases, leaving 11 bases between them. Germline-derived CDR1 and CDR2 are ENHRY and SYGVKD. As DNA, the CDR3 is TGTGCCATCGGCAAGGGGCTCTCCTACGAGCAGTACTTC. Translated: CAIGKGLSYEQYF.

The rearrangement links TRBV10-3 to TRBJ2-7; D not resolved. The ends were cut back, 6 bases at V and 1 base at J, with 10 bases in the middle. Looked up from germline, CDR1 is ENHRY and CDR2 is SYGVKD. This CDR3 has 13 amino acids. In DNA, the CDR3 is TGTGCCATCAGGCAGGTACCGTCCTACGAGCAGTACTTC. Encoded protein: CAIRQVPSYEQYF.

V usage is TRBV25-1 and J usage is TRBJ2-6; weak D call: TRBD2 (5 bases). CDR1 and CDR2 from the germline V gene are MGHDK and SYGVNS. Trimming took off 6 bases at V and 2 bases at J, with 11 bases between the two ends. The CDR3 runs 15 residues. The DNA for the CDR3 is TGTGCCAGCAGAAACCCGAGGGCTGGGGCCAACGTCCTGACTTTC. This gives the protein CASRNPRAGANVLTF.

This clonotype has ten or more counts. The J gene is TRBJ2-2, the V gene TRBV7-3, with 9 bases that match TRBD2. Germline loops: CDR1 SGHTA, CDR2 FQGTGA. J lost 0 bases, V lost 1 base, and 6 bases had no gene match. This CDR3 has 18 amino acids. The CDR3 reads CASSLIPSGAPNTGELFF. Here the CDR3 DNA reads TGTGCCAGCAGCTTAATTCCTAGCGGGGCCCCGAACACCGGGGAGCTGTTTTTT.

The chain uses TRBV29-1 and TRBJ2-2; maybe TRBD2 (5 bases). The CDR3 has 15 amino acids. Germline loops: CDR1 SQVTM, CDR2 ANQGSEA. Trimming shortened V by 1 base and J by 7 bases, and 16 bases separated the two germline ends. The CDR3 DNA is TGCAGCGTTGAAGGAGAGCGGCGTCAGGTCGGGGAGCTGTTTTTT. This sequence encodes CSVEGERRQVGELFF.

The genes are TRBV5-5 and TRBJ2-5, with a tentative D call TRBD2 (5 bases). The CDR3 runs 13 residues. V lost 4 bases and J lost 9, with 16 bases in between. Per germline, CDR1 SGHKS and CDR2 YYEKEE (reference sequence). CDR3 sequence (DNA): TGTGCCAGCAGCAAGGACGGGAATCAGCCCCAGTACTTC. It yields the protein CASSKDGNQPQYF.

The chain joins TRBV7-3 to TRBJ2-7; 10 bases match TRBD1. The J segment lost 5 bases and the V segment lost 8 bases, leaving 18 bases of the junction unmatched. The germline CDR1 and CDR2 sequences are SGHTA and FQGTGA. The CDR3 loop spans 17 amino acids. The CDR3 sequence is CASGQLTGGERGNEQYF. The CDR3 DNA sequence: TGTGCCAGCGGCCAACTGACAGGGGGCGAACGAGGAAACGAGCAGTACTTC.

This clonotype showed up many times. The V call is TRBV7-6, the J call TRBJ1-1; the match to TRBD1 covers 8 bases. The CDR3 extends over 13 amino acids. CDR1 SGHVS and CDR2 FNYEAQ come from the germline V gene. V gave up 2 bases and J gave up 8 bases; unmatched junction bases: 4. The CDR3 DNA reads TGTGCCAGCAGCTTACAGGGGGCCCAGGAAGCTTTCTTT. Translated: CASSLQGAQEAFF.

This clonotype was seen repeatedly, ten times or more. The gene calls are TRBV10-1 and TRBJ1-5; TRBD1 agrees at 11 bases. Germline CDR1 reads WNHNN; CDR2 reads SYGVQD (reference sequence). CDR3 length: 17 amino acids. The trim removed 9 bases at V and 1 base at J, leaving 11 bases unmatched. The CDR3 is CARNADRGRLSNQPQHF. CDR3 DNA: TGCGCCAGAAACGCGGACAGGGGGCGCCTGAGCAATCAGCCCCAGCATTTT.

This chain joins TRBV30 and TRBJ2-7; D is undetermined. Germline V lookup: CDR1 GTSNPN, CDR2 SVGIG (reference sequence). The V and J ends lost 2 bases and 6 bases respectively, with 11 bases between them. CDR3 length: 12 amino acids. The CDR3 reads CAWSKPPLEQYF. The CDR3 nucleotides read TGTGCCTGGAGTAAGCCTCCTCTCGAGCAGTACTTC.

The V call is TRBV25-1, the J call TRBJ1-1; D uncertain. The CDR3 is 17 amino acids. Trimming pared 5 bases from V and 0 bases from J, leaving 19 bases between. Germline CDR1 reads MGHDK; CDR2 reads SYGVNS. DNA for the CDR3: TGTGCCAGCAGTCCTGAAGGGCGTTCAAGGGTGAACACTGAAGCTTTCTTT. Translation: CASSPEGRSRVNTEAFF.